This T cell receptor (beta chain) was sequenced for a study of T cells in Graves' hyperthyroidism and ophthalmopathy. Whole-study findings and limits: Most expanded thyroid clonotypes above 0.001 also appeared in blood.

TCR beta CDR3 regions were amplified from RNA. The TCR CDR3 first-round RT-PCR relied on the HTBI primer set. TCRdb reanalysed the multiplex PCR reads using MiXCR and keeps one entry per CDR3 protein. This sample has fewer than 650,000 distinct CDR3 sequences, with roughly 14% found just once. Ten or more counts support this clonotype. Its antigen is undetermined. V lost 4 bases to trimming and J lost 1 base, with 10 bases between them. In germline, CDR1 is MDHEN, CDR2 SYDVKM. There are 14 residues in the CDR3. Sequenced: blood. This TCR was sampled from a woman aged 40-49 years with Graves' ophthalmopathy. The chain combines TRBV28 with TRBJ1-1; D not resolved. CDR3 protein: CASSSIDWNTEAFF. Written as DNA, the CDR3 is TGTGCCAGCAGTTCTATCGACTGGAACACTGAAGCTTTCTTT.